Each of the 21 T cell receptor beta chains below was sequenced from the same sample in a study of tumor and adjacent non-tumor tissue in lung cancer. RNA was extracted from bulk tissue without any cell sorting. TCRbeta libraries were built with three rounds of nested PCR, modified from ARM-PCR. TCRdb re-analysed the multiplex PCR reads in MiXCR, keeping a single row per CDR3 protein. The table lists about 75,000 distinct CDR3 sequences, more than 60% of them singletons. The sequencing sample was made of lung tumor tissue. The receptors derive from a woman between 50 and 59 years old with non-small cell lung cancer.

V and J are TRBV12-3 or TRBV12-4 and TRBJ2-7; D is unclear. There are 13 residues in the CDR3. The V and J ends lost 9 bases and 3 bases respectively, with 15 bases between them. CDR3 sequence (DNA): TGTGCCAGTCACCCGGGCTTGTGCTACGAGCAGTACTTC. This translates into CASHPGLCYEQYF.

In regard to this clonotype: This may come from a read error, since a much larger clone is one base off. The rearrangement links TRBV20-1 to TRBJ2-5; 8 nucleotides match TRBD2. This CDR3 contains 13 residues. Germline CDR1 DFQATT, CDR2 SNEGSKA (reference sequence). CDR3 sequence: CCARTSIGETQYF. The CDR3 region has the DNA TGCTGTGCTCGGACTAGCATTGGAGAGACCCAGTACTTC.

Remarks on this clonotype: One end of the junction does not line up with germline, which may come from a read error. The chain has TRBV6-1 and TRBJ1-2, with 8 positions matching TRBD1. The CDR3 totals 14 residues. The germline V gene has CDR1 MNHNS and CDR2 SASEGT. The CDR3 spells CTSSERTGSGGYTF. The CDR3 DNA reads TGTACCAGCAGTGAAAGGACAGGGTCCGGTGGCTACACCTTC.

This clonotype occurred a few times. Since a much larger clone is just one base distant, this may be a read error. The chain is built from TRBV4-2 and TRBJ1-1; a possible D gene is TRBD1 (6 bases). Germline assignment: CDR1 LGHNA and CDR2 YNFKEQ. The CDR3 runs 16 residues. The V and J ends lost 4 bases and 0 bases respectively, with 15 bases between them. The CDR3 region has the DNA TGTGCCAGCAGCCGCCCCGACAGGACCTTGAACACTGAAGCTTTCTTT. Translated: CASSRPDRTLNTEAFF.

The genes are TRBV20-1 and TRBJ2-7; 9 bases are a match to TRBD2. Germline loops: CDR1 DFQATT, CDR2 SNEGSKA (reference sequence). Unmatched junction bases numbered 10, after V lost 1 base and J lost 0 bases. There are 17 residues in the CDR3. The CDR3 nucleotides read TGCAGTGCTAGAGGTGGGGGTAGCGGGAGATCCTCCTACGAGCAGTACTTC. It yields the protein CSARGGGSGRSSYEQYF.

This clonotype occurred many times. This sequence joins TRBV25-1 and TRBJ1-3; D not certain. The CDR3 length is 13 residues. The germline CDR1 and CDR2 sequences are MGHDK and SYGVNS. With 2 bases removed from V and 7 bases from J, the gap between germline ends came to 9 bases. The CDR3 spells CASSERLGNTIYF. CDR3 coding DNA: TGTGCCAGCAGTGAAAGACTGGGGAACACCATATATTTT.

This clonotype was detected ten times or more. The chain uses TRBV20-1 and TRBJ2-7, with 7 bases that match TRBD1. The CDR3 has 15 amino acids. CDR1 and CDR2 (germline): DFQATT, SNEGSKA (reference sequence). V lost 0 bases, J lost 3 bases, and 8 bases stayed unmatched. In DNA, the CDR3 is TGCAGTGCTAGAGATTGGACAGGAATCATCTACGAGCAGTACTTC. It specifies CSARDWTGIIYEQYF.

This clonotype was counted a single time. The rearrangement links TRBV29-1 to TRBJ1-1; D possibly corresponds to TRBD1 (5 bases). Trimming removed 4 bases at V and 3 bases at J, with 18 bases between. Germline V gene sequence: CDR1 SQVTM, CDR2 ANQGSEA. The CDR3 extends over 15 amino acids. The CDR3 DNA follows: TGCAGCGTTGGGGACGGGGGTCCTGGGTACACTGAAGCTTTCTTT. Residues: CSVGDGGPGYTEAFF.

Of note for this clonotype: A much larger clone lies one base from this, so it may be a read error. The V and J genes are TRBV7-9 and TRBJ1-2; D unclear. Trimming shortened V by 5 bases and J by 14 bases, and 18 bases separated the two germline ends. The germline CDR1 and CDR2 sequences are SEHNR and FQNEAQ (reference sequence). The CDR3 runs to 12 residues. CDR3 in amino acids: CASSRAGSAGTF. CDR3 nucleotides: TGTGCCAGCAGCCGAGCGGGGAGCGCGGGTACCTTC.

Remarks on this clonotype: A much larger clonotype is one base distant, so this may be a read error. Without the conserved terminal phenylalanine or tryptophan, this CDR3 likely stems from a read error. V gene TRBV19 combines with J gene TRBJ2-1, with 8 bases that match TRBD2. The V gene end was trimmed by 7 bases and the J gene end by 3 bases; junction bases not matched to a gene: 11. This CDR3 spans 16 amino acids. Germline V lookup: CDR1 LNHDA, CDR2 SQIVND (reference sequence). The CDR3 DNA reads TGTGCCAGTATTCCACGGGAGGGGATGAGCTACAATGAGCAGTTCTTG. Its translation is CASIPREGMSYNEQFL.

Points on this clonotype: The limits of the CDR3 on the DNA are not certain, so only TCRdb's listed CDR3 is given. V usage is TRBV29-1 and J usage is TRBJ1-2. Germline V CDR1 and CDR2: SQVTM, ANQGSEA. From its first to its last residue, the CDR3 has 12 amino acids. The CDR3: CSVRPDHYGCTF.

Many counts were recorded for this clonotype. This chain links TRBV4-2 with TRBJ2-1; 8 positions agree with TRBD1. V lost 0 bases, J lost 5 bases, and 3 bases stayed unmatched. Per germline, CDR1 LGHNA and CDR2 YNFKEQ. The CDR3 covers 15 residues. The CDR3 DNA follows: TGTGCCAGCAGCCAAGATTGGACAGGGAACAATGAGCAGTTCTTC. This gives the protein CASSQDWTGNNEQFF.

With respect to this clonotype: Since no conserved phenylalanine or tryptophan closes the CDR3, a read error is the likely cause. CDR3: CDSTPGPQAEKLFL. The CDR3 coding sequence is TGTGACAGCACTCCGGGCCCCCAGGCCGAAAAACTGTTTCTT. The V call is TRBV6-6, the J call TRBJ1-4; D is uncertain. The V gene's germline CDR1 is MNHNY and CDR2 SVGAGI (reference sequence). This CDR3 spans 14 amino acids.

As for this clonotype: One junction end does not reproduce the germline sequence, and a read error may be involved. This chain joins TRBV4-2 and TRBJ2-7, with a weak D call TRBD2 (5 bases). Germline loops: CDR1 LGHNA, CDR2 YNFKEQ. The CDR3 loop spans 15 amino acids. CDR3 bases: TGTGCCAGCAGCCATGATGCTGGTGGGAGTTTCGAGAAGTACTTC. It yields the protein CASSHDAGGSFEKYF.

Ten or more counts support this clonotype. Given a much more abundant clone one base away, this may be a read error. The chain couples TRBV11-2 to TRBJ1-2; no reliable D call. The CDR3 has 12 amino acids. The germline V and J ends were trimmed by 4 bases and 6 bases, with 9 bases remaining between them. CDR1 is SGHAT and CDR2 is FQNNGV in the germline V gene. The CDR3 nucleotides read TGTGCCAGCAGCTCAGACTCCCATGGCTACACCTTC. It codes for CASSSDSHGYTF. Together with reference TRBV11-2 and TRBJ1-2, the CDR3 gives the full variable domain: EAGVAQSPRYKIIEKRQSVAFWCNPISGHATLYWYQQILGQGPKLLIQFQNNGVVDDSQLPKDRFSAERLKGVDSTLKIQPAKLEDSAVYLCASSSDSHGYTFGSGTRLTVV.

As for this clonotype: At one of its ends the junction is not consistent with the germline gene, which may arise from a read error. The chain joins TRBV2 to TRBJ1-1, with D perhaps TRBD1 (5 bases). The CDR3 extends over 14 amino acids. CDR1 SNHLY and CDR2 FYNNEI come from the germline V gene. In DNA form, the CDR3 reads TGTGCTAGCAGTGGGGGATGGGGTCACACTGAAGCTTTCTTT. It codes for CASSGGWGHTEAFF.

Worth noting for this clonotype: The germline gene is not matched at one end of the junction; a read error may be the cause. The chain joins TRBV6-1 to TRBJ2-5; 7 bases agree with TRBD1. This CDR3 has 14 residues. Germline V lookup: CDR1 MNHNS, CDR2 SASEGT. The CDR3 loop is CASGATGDQETQCF. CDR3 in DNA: TGTGCAAGCGGAGCTACAGGGGATCAAGAGACCCAGTGCTTT.

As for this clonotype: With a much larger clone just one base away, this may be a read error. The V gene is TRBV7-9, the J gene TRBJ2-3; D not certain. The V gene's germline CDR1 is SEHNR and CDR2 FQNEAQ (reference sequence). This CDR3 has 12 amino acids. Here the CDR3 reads CANSQTLDTQYF. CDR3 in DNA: TGTGCCAACAGCCAAACATTAGATACGCAGTATTTT.

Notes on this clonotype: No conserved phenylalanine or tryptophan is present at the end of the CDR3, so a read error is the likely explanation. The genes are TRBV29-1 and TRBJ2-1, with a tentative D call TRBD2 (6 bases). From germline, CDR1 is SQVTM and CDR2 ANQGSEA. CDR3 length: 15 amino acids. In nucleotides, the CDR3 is TGCAGCGCTGAAGTTGCGGAGGGCGGGCGCAATGAGCAGTTCCTC. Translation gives CSAEVAEGGRNEQFL.

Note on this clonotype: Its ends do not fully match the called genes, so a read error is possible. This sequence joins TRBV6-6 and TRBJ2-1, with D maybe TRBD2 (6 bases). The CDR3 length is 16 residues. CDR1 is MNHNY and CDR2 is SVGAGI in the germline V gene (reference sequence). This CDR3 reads CASRTGSLPGNNEQFF. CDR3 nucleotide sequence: TGTGCCAGCAGAACCGGGAGCCTACCGGGAAACAATGAGCAGTTTTTC.

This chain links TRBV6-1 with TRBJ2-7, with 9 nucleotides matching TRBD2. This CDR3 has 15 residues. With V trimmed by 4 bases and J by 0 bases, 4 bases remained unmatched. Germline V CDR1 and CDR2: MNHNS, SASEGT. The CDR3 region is CASSVELAGSYEQYF. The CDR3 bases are TGTGCCAGCAGTGTGGAACTAGCGGGCTCCTACGAGCAGTACTTC.